These 18 T cell receptor beta chains were all obtained from the same sample, sequenced in a study of shared clonotypes between healthy human individuals. TCRdb keeps only in-frame clones here, not all; method: immunoSEQ multiplex PCR. The table records about 640,000 clones, around 72% of them present only once. The source material was memory CD4+ T cells sorted from blood. Subset defined: CD45RA-negative fraction. Source of these receptors: a woman in her twenties or thirties in good health.

This clone was found a few times. This CDR3 reads CSVEKGVGTDTQYF. In DNA form, the CDR3 reads TGCAGCGTTGAAAAGGGGGTAGGCACAGATACGCAGTATTTT. This sequence joins TRBV29-1 and TRBJ2-3; a weak D match, TRBD1 (6 bases). The germline gives CDR1 SQVTM, CDR2 ANQGSEA. The CDR3 runs to 14 residues. The V end was cut by 2 bases, the J end by 1 base, with 10 bases between.

This clone appeared a single time. The CDR3: CASSPPKTQETQYF. In nucleotides, the CDR3 is TGTGCCAGCAGCCCACCGAAGACGCAAGAGACCCAGTACTTC. The gene calls are TRBV7-9 and TRBJ2-5; D uncertain. V was pared by 5 bases and J by 2 bases, with 12 bases between. The CDR3 is made up of 14 amino acids. Germline values: CDR1 SEHNR, CDR2 FQNEAQ (reference sequence).

A note on this clone: A much larger clone is a single base away; this may be a read error. Additional DNA sequences in this sample encode the identical CDR3. The V call is TRBV27, the J call TRBJ2-6; D is unresolved. Germline assignment: CDR1 MNHEY and CDR2 SMNVEV (reference sequence). The CDR3 contains 15 residues. The V end lost 3 bases, the J end lost 0 bases, and 6 bases lay between the germline ends. The CDR3 is CASSFWGSGANVLTF. DNA for the CDR3: TGTGCCAGCAGTTTTTGGGGCTCTGGGGCCAACGTCCTGACTTTC.

The V gene is TRBV28, the J gene TRBJ1-6; D is undetermined. V lost 8 bases and J lost 4, with 9 bases in between. This CDR3 is built from 13 residues. Germline V gene data show CDR1 as MDHEN and CDR2 as SYDVKM. CDR3 loop: CASLLGYNSPLHF. DNA of the CDR3: TGTGCCAGCCTTCTGGGGTATAATTCACCCCTCCACTTT.

This clone occurred many times. The rearrangement joins TRBV5-1 to TRBJ2-7; D possibly corresponds to TRBD2 (6 bases). V shed 4 bases and J shed 0 bases, with 14 bases lying between them. Germline lookup yields CDR1 SGHRS and CDR2 YFSETQ. The CDR3 runs to 15 residues. CDR3 coding DNA: TGCGCCAGCAGCCCGTCGGGAGACACCTCCTACGAGCAGTACTTC. Protein product: CASSPSGDTSYEQYF.

As regards this clone: The identical CDR3 is also encoded by other nucleotide sequences in the sample. The chain combines TRBV5-1 with TRBJ1-4; 8 bases line up with TRBD1. From germline, CDR1 is SGHRS and CDR2 YFSETQ. Trimming took 4 bases from V and 6 from J; bases not matched to a gene: 5. This CDR3 is built from 14 residues. The CDR3 spells CASSVDRGDEKLFF. The CDR3 coding sequence is TGCGCCAGCAGCGTCGACAGGGGCGATGAAAAACTGTTTTTT.

The chain recombines TRBV11-2 with TRBJ2-3; 15 nucleotides agree with TRBD2. The CDR3 is made up of 15 amino acids. Germline CDR1 reads SGHAT; CDR2 reads FQNNGV. V shed 2 bases and J 12 bases; nucleotides not matched to a gene: 6. In nucleotides, the CDR3 is TGTGCCAGCAGCTTAACCGGACTAGCGGGAGGGCCACAGTATTTT. Protein: CASSLTGLAGGPQYF.

J is TRBJ2-1 and V is TRBV19; 8 bases agree with TRBD1. The CDR3 is 13 amino acids. The trim removed 10 bases at V and 5 bases at J, leaving 7 bases unmatched. The germline gives CDR1 LNHDA, CDR2 SQIVND (reference sequence). The CDR3 region is CATRTGKNNEQFF. The CDR3 DNA reads TGTGCCACCCGGACAGGGAAAAACAATGAGCAGTTCTTC.

This chain links TRBV11-1 with TRBJ2-1, with 9 bases fitting TRBD2. The CDR3 runs 15 residues. The V gene's germline CDR1 is SGHAT and CDR2 FQDESV (reference sequence). The V gene end was trimmed by 3 bases and the J gene end by 6 bases; junction bases not matched to a gene: 6. CDR3 sequence reads: CASSLDRLAVNEQFF. The CDR3 nucleotides are TGTGCCAGCAGCTTGGATAGACTAGCGGTCAATGAGCAGTTCTTC. Drawing the rest from reference TRBV11-1 and TRBJ2-1, the complete variable domain is EAEVAQSPRYKITEKSQAVAFWCDPISGHATLYWYRQILGQGPELLVQFQDESVVDDSQLPKDRFSAERLKGVDSTLKIQPAELGDSAMYLCASSLDRLAVNEQFFGPGTRLTVL.

The chain recombines TRBV7-9 with TRBJ2-1; TRBD2 matches at 13 bases. The CDR3 runs to 16 residues. In germline, CDR1 is SEHNR, CDR2 FQNEAQ (reference sequence). J gave up 9 bases and V 5 bases, and 10 bases lay outside the gene matches. The CDR3 is CASSPWTSGGGSEQFF. The CDR3 nucleotides read TGTGCCAGCAGCCCGTGGACTAGCGGGGGAGGCAGTGAGCAGTTCTTC.

The chain links TRBV5-6 to TRBJ2-1; D might be TRBD2 (5 bases). CDR1 is SGHDT and CDR2 is YYEEEE in the germline V gene. The CDR3 loop spans 15 amino acids. The ends were cut back, 3 bases at V and 8 bases at J, with 18 bases in the middle. The CDR3: CASSWVSTTQDEQFF. For the CDR3, the DNA is TGTGCCAGCAGCTGGGTGTCGACTACACAAGATGAGCAGTTCTTC.

This clone has at least ten counts. The chain is built from TRBV19 and TRBJ2-3, with 7 bases that match TRBD1. Per germline, CDR1 LNHDA and CDR2 SQIVND (reference sequence). The V and J ends lost 8 bases and 3 bases, in that order; junction bases with no gene match: 2. CDR3 size: 12 residues. Here the CDR3 DNA reads TGTGCCAGTGGACAGGTGACAGATACGCAGTATTTT. It encodes CASGQVTDTQYF.

The J gene is TRBJ1-4, the V gene TRBV5-1; maybe TRBD1 (6 bases). CDR3 length equals 15 residues. Trimming took 5 bases from V and 5 from J, leaving 16 bases between them. Germline CDR1 SGHRS, CDR2 YFSETQ. The CDR3 bases are TGCGCCAGCAGAAGGGAGGGACATCCGAATGAAAAACTGTTTTTT. It is translated as CASRREGHPNEKLFF. The full variable domain, in which reference TRBV5-1 and TRBJ1-4 provide the parts outside the CDR3, is KAGVTQTPRYLIKTRGQQVTLSCSPISGHRSVSWYQQTPGQGLQFLFEYFSETQRNKGNFPGRFSGRQFSNSRSEMNVSTLELGDSALYLCASRREGHPNEKLFFGSGTQLSVL.

There are a few counts of this clone. This rearrangement joins TRBV14 to TRBJ2-7, with 8 bases that match TRBD1. CDR3 length: 19 residues. CDR1 and CDR2 from the germline V gene are SGHDN and FVKESK. Trimming at V came to 1 base and at J to 4 bases, leaving 18 bases not matched to a gene. The CDR3 reads CASSQGTVGQGSRRYEQYF. Here the CDR3 DNA reads TGTGCCAGCAGCCAAGGGACGGTCGGACAGGGTAGTAGGAGGTACGAGCAGTACTTC.

CDR3 bases: TGTGCCAGCAGCTTGGCTGGACAGGGCTTTCAGCCCCAGCATTTT. Translating gives CASSLAGQGFQPQHF. The V and J genes are TRBV5-8 and TRBJ1-5; 8 nucleotides line up with TRBD1. The ends lost 0 bases at V and 6 bases at J; junction bases unmatched: 5. The CDR3 is made up of 15 amino acids. CDR1 SGHTS and CDR2 YDEGEE come from the germline V gene.

Comment on this clone: The sample has other DNA sequences that encode this CDR3 too. This rearrangement joins TRBV5-1 to TRBJ2-7; the match to TRBD2 covers 10 bases. Germline CDR1 SGHRS, CDR2 YFSETQ. The CDR3 extends over 15 amino acids. The trim removed 0 bases at V and 4 bases at J, leaving 4 bases unmatched. The CDR3 DNA reads TGCGCCAGCAGCTTGGGGGTAGCGGGAGGTTACGAGCAGTACTTC. Protein: CASSLGVAGGYEQYF.

V gene TRBV6-5 combines with J gene TRBJ2-3; D is possibly TRBD1 or TRBD2 (5 bases each). The CDR3 is 14 amino acids. Germline V lookup: CDR1 MNHEY, CDR2 SVGAGI. V lost 0 bases and J lost 2, with 6 bases in between. For the CDR3, the DNA is TGTGCCAGCAGTTACTCCGGGACCACAGATACGCAGTATTTT. This sequence encodes CASSYSGTTDTQYF.

This clone has a handful of counts. V gene TRBV9 combines with J gene TRBJ2-5, with 11 nucleotides matching TRBD2. Germline-derived CDR1 and CDR2 are SGDLS and YYNGEE. The CDR3 contains 15 residues. The trim removed 3 bases at V and 6 bases at J, leaving 7 bases unmatched. CDR3 residues: CASSAGLAGRQTQYF. CDR3 DNA: TGTGCCAGCAGCGCTGGACTAGCGGGTCGGCAGACCCAGTACTTC.